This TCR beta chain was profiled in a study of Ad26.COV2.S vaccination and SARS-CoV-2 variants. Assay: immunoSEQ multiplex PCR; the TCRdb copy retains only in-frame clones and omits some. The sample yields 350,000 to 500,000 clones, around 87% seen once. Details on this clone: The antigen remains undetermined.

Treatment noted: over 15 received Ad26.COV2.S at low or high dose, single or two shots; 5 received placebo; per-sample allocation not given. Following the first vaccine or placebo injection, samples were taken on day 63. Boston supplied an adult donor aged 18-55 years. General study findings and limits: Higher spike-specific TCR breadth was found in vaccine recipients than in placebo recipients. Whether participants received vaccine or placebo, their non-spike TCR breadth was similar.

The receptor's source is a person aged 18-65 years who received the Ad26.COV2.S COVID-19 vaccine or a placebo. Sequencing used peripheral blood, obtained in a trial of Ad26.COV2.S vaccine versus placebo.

The CDR3 sequence: CASSSPGQGTYEQYF. CDR3 sequence (DNA): TGTGCCAGCAGTTCCCCGGGACAGGGCACCTACGAGCAGTACTTC. V and J are TRBV6-2 or TRBV6-3 and TRBJ2-7, with 9 nucleotides matching TRBD1. J was trimmed by 2 bases and V by 4 bases; bases with no gene match: 6. CDR1 is MNHEY, CDR2 SVGEGT, per germline. The CDR3 runs 15 residues.